The present TCR beta chain was sequenced within a study of esophageal squamous cell carcinoma under preoperative chemotherapy. One entry per CDR3 protein, called by TCRdb with MiXCR from the PCR reads. The sample has 9,500 to 12,000 distinct CDR3 sequences, around 63% seen once; the top ten hold 29%. Time point described: after preoperative PTX-NDP chemotherapy. The V end lost 4 bases, the J end lost 4 bases, and 17 bases lay between the germline ends. This CDR3 is 15 amino acids long. Germline V gives CDR1 SGHTA, CDR2 FQGNSA. Sampling was carried out from a patient given preoperative chemotherapy. The chain recombines TRBV7-2 with TRBJ2-7, with D possibly called TRBD1 or TRBD2 (7 bases each). The receptor was isolated from a human donor with esophageal squamous cell carcinoma. The donor label of this sample is uncertain. The CDR3, as DNA: TGTGCCAGCAGCTCACGCCCAGGGGGGGTGTACGAGCAGTACTTC. Its translation is CASSSRPGGVYEQYF.